This T cell receptor beta chain was recorded in a study of blood T cell repertoires in COVID-19. Source study methods: The assay estimated nucleated cells by amplifying reference gene primers. Sequencing used immunoSEQ multiplex PCR; TCRdb keeps in-frame clones, though not all of them. That table is the source of V, J and clone size, and D and trimming were worked out from the DNA. Found here are over 200,000 clones, about 80% of them singletons; the top ten hold 2.5% to 4%. In its sample, this clone was seen a few times. The CDR3 loop spans 13 amino acids. Deletions cut 5 bases from V and 6 bases from J, with 13 bases between. CDR1 and CDR2 (germline): MDHEN, SYDVKM.

Sequencing was carried out using peripheral blood. The rearrangement links TRBV28 to TRBJ1-1; tentatively, D is TRBD1 (5 bases). The sequence derives from a woman of 80 years or more with acute or convalescent COVID-19. The CDR3 protein is CASSAPWDSEAFF. CDR3 bases: TGTGCCAGCAGTGCCCCATGGGACTCTGAAGCTTTCTTT.